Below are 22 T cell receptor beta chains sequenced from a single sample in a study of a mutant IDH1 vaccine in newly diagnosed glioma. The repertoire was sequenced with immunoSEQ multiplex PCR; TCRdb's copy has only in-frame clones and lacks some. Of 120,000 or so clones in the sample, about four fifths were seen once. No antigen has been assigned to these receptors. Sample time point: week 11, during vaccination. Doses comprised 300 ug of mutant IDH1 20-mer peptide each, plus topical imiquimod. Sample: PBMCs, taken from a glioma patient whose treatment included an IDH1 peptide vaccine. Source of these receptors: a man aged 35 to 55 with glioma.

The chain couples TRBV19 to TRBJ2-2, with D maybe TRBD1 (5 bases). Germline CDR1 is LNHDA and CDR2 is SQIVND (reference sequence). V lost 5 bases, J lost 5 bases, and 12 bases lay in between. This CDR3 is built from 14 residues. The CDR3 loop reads CASSVAQGTGELFF. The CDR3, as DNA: TGTGCCAGTAGTGTCGCCCAGGGAACCGGGGAGCTGTTTTTT. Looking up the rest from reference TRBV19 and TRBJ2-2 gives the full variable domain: DGGITQSPKYLFRKEGQNVTLSCEQNLNHDAMYWYRQDPGQGLRLIYYSQIVNDFQKGDIAEGYSVSREKKESFPLTVTSAQKNPTAFYLCASSVAQGTGELFFGEGSRLTVL.

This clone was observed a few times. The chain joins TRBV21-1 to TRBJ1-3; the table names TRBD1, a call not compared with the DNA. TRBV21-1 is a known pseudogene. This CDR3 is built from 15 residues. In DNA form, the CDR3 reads TGTGCCAGCAGCAAACCGACCAGGGTTAGAAACACCATATATTTT. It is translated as CASSKPTRVRNTIYF.

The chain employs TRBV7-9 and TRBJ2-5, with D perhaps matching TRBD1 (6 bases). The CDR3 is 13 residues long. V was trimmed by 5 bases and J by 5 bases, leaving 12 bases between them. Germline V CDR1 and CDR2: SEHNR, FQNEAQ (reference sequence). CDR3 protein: CASSPQGRETQYF. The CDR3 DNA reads TGTGCCAGCAGCCCACAGGGACGGGAGACCCAGTACTTC.

The CDR3 DNA reads TGTGCCAGCAGTTATACTGCGAACACTGAAGCTTTCTTT. Protein product: CASSYTANTEAFF. The V gene is TRBV6-6, the J gene TRBJ1-1; D gene ambiguous. The CDR3 runs to 13 residues. Germline CDR1 and CDR2: MNHNY and SVGAGI (reference sequence). V shed 3 bases and J shed 1 base, with 6 bases lying between them.

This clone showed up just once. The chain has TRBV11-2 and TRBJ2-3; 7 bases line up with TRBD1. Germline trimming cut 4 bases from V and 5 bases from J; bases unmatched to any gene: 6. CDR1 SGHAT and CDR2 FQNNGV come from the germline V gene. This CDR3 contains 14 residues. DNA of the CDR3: TGTGCCAGCAGCTCGACAGGGTACAAAGATACGCAGTATTTT. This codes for CASSSTGYKDTQYF.

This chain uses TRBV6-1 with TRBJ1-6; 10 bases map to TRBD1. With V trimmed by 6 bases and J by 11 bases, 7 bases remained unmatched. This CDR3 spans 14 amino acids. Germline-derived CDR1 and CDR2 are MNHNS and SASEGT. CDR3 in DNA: TGTGCCAGCAGCTCCGGGACAGGGGAAACACCCCTCCACTTT. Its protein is CASSSGTGETPLHF.

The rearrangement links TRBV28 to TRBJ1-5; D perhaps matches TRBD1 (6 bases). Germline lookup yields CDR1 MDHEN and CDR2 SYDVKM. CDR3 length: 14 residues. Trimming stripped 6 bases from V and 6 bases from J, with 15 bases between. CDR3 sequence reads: CASSLPGEGQPQHF. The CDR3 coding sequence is TGTGCCAGCAGCCTCCCAGGGGAGGGTCAGCCCCAGCATTTT.

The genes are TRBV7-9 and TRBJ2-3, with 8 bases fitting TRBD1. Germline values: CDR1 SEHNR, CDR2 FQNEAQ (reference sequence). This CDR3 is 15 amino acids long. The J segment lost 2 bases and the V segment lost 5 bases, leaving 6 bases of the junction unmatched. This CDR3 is CASSLGQEATDTQYF. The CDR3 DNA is TGTGCCAGCAGCCTGGGACAGGAAGCCACAGATACGCAGTATTTT. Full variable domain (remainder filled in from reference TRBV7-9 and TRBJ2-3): DTGVSQNPRHKITKRGQNVTFRCDPISEHNRLYWYRQTLGQGPEFLTYFQNEAQLEKSRLLSDRFSAERPKGSFSTLEIQRTEQGDSAMYLCASSLGQEATDTQYFGPGTRLTVL.

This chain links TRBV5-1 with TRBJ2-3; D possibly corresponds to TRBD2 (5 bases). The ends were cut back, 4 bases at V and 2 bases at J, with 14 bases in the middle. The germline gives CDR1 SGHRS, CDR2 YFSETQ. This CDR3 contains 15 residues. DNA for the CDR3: TGCGCCAGCAGCAGGTCACCGACTACCACAGATACGCAGTATTTT. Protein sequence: CASSRSPTTTDTQYF. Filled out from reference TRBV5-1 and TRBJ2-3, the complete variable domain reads KAGVTQTPRYLIKTRGQQVTLSCSPISGHRSVSWYQQTPGQGLQFLFEYFSETQRNKGNFPGRFSGRQFSNSRSEMNVSTLELGDSALYLCASSRSPTTTDTQYFGPGTRLTVL.

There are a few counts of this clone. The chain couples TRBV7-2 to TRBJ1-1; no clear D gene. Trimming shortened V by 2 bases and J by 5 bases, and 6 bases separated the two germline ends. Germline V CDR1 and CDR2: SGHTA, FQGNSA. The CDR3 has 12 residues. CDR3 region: CASSLRITEAFF. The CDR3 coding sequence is TGTGCCAGCAGCTTACGGATTACTGAAGCTTTCTTT.

Written as DNA, the CDR3 is TGTGCCAGCAGTGAGCCCGCTAACTATGGCTACACCTTC. It yields the protein CASSEPANYGYTF. This rearrangement joins TRBV25-1 to TRBJ1-2; D gene ambiguous. V was pared by 3 bases and J by 0 bases, with 5 bases between. The length of the CDR3 is 13 residues. Germline V gene lookup returns CDR1 MGHDK and CDR2 SYGVNS.

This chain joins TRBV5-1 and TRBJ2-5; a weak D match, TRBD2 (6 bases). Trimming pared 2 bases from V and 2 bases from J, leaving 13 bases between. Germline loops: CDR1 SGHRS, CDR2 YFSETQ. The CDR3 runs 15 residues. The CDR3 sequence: CASSLRGLPQETQYF. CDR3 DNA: TGCGCCAGCAGCTTACGGGGACTTCCGCAAGAGACCCAGTACTTC. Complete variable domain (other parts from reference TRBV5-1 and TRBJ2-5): KAGVTQTPRYLIKTRGQQVTLSCSPISGHRSVSWYQQTPGQGLQFLFEYFSETQRNKGNFPGRFSGRQFSNSRSEMNVSTLELGDSALYLCASSLRGLPQETQYFGPGTRLLVL.

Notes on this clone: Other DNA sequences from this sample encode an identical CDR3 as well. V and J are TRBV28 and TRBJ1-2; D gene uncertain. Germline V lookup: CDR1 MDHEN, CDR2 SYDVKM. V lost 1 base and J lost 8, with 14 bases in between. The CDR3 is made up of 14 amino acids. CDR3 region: CASSLSVGGRGYTF. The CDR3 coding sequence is TGTGCCAGCAGTTTATCTGTGGGTGGTCGAGGCTACACCTTC.

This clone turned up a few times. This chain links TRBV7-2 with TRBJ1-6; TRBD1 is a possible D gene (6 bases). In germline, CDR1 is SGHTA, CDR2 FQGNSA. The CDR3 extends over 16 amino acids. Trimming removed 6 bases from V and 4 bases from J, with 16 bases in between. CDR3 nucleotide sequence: TGTGCCAGCAGACCCGGGAGGGGGTCTTATAATTCACCCCTCCACTTT. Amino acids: CASRPGRGSYNSPLHF.

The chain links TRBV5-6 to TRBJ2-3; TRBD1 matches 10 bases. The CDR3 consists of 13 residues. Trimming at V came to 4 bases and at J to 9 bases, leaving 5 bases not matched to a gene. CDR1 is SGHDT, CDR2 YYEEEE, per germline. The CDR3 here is CASSVDRGQTQYF. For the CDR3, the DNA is TGTGCCAGCAGCGTCGACAGGGGGCAAACGCAGTATTTT.

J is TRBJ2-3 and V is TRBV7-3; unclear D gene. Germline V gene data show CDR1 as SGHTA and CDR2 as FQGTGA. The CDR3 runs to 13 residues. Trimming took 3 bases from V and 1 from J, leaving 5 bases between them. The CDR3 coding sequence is TGTGCCAGCAGCTTGCTGGGCACAGATACGCAGTATTTT. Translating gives CASSLLGTDTQYF.

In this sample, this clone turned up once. CDR3 sequence (DNA): TGTGCCAGCTCACCTTTAACGGGGGGGAGCTCCTACAATGAGCAGTTCTTC. This encodes CASSPLTGGSSYNEQFF. This sequence joins TRBV18 and TRBJ2-1, with 8 bases that match TRBD2. After removal of 3 bases from V and 0 bases from J, the junction contained 7 bases not matched to a gene. Germline values: CDR1 KGHSH, CDR2 LQKENI. The CDR3 runs 17 residues.

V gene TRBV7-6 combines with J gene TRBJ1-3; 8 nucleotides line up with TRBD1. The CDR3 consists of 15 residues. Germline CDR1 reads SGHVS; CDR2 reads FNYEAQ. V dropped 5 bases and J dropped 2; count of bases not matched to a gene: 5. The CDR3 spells CASSIRDRPGNTIYF. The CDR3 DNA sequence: TGTGCCAGCAGCATTAGGGACAGGCCTGGAAACACCATATATTTT.

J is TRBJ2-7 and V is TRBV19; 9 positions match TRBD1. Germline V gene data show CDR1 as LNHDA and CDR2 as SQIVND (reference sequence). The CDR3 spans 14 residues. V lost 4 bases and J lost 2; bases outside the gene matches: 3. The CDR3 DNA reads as TGTGCCAGTAGTAAAGGACAGGGGACCTACGAGCAGTACTTC. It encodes CASSKGQGTYEQYF.

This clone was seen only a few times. As DNA, the CDR3 is TGTGCCAGCGGCGTGGACCCCGGCGCCGAGCAGTACTTC. Translated, it gives CASGVDPGAEQYF. The chain carries TRBV7-3 and TRBJ2-7; no firm D call. V was shortened by 8 bases and J by 6 bases, with 17 bases between the two germline ends. The CDR3 extends over 13 amino acids. Germline V lookup: CDR1 SGHTA, CDR2 FQGTGA. Full variable domain (remainder filled in from reference TRBV7-3 and TRBJ2-7): GAGVSQTPSNKVTEKGKYVELRCDPISGHTALYWYRQSLGQGPEFLIYFQGTGAADDSGLPNDRFFAVRPEGSVSTLKIQRTERGDSAVYLCASGVDPGAEQYFGPGTRLTVT.

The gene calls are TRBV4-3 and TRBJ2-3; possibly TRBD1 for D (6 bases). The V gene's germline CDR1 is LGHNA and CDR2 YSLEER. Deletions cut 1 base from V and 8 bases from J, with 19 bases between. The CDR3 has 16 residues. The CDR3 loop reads CASSQGDISTLATQYF. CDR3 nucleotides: TGCGCCAGCAGCCAAGGGGACATCTCCACCCTCGCTACGCAGTATTTT.

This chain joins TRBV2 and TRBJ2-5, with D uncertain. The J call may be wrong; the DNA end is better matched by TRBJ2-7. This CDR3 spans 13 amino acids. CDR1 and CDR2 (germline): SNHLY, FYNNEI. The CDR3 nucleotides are TGTGCCAGCATAGACCCGACGAACCACGAGCAGTACTTC. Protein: CASIDPTNHEQYF.